This note documents a single TCR beta chain sequence. Its antigen is unknown. These data come from a study of siplizumab effects on memory and regulatory T cells. General study results and limits: Siplizumab significantly brought down the alloreactive sequences that trace back to unstimulated CD4+ memory cells. The mapping of alloreactive clones to unstimulated subsets covered only a minor fraction of them. Siplizumab gave mappable alloreactive CD4+ clones an average Treg-derived fraction of 68.8%, against approximately 29% in controls.

Per individual sample, approximately 100,000 TCR templates were assayed. The repertoire was sequenced with immunoSEQ multiplex PCR; TCRdb's copy has only in-frame clones and lacks some. This table has more than 85,000 clones, about 93% appearing once. The CDR3 consists of 12 residues. The V and J ends lost 3 bases and 10 bases, in that order; junction bases with no gene match: 4. Looked up from germline, CDR1 is GTSNPN and CDR2 is SVGIG (reference sequence). The sequencing input was CD4+ T cells sorted from blood. The receptor's source is a human donor in good health. The chain employs TRBV30 and TRBJ2-1; 9 bases line up with TRBD2. CDR3 in amino acids: CAWRRAGGEQFF. CDR3 in DNA: TGTGCCTGGAGGCGGGCGGGGGGGGAGCAGTTCTTC.